This T cell receptor beta chain was recovered during a study of cytomegalovirus exposure and HLA in healthy donors. Study-wide results and caveats: A later analysis reported that several of the most significant clusters appeared to be linked to common viral pathogens, among them Epstein-Barr virus. Some V segments, including TRBV6-2 and TRBV6-3, were excluded as indistinguishable. Analyzed later, most CMV-associated TCR beta chains appeared HLA-restricted.

PCR employed 60 Vbeta and 13 Jbeta primers. Libraries were prepared by immunoSEQ multiplex PCR; TCRdb keeps only in-frame clonotypes and omits some of them. This sample has about 160,000 clones, with around 72% found just once. Turning to this clone: The antigen remains unidentified.

Trimming cost V 4 bases and J 4 bases; bases outside gene matches: 8. The length of the CDR3 is 15 residues. Per germline, CDR1 MNHNS and CDR2 SASEGT. The receptor's source is a female donor in good health and CMV-seronegative. The source material was PBMCs. This chain uses TRBV6-1 with TRBJ1-1; 8 bases line up with TRBD1. The CDR3 bases are TGTGCCAGCAGTGCAAGGACAGGGAGGGTCACTGAAGCTTTCTTT. This translates into CASSARTGRVTEAFF.